This TCR beta chain was identified during a study of T cell repertoires in cytomegalovirus infection. Study-wide context: Used in the study were CMV epitopes, some recently identified and HLA-C-restricted, others well-studied and HLA-B-restricted. CMV infection together with matching HLA type was indicated by public TCR beta signatures.

CDR3 length: 15 amino acids. V was cut by 7 bases and J by 0 bases, with 13 bases left in between. Germline V gives CDR1 MNHEY, CDR2 SVGEGT. TCRdb re-called the reads through MiXCR, storing one row per CDR3 protein. Among 750,000 to 900,000 distinct CDR3 sequences listed, 29% were seen once. Turning to this clonotype: Its cognate antigen is unknown.

This TCR was recovered from a human donor in good health (CMV status not recorded). Some clones in this sample may be carry-over from other donors' samples. Sequenced here: cultured CD8+ T cells from PBMCs, sampled from culture after CMV antigen stimulation. This sequence joins TRBV6-2 or TRBV6-3 and TRBJ2-1; no definite D call. CDR3 in DNA: TGTGCCAGCACCGAGTGGGGTCTCTCCTACAATGAGCAGTTCTTC. Its protein product is CASTEWGLSYNEQFF.